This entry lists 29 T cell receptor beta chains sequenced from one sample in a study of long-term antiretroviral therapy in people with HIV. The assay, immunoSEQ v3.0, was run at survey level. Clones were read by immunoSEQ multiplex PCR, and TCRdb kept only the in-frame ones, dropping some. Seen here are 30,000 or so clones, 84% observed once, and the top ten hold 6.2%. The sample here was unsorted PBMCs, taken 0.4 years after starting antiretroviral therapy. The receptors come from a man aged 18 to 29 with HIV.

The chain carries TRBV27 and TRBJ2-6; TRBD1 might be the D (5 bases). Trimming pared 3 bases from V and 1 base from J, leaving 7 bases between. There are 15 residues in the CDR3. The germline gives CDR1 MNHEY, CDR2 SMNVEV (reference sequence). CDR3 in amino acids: CASSFRVSGANVLTF. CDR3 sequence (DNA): TGTGCCAGCAGTTTCAGGGTGTCTGGGGCCAACGTCCTGACTTTC. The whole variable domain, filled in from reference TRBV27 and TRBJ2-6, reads EAQVTQNPRYLITVTGKKLTVTCSQNMNHEYMSWYRQDPGLGLRQIYYSMNVEVTDKGDVPEGYKVSRKEKRNFPLILESPSPNQTSLYFCASSFRVSGANVLTFGAGSRLTVL.

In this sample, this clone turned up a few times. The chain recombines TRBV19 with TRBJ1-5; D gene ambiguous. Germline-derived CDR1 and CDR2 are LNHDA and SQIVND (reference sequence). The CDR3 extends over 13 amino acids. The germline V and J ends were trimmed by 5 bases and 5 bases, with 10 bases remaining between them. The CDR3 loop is CASSPGSYQPQHF. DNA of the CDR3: TGTGCCAGTAGTCCGGGGAGCTATCAGCCCCAGCATTTT.

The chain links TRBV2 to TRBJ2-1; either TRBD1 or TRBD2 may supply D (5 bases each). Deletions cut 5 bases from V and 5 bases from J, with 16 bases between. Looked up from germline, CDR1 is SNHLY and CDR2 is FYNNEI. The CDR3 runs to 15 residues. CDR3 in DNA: TGTGCCAGCAGTTTCGGGACCCGGAGTAACAATGAGCAGTTCTTC. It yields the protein CASSFGTRSNNEQFF.

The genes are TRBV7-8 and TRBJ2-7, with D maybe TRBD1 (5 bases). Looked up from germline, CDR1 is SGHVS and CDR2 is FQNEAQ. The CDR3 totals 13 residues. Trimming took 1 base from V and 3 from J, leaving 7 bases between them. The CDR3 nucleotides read TGTGCCAGCAGCTTAGACAGGCTCTACGAGCAGTACTTC. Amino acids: CASSLDRLYEQYF.

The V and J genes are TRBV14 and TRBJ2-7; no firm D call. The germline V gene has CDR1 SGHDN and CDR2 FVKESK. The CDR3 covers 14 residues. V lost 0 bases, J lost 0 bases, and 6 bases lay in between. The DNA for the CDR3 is TGTGCCAGCAGCCAAGACCTGAGCTCCTACGAGCAGTACTTC. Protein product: CASSQDLSSYEQYF.

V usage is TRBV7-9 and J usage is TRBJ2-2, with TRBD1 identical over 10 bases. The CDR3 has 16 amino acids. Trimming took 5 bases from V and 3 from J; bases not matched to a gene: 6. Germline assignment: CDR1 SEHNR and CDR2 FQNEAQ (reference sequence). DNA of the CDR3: TGTGCCAGCAGCAAGACAGGGGGCGGGGACACCGGGGAGCTGTTTTTT. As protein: CASSKTGGGDTGELFF.

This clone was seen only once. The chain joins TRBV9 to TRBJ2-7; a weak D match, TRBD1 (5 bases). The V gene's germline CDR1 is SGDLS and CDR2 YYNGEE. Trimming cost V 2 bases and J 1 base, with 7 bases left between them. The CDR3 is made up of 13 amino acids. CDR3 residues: CASSVTDSYEQYF. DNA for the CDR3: TGTGCCAGCAGCGTGACAGATTCCTACGAGCAGTACTTC.

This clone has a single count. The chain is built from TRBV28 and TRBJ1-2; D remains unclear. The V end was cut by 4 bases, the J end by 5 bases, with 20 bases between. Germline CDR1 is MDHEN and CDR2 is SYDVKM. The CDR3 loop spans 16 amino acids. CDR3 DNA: TGTGCCAGCAGTTCCCTACTGGCAGGCGAACCTTATGGCTACACCTTC. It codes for CASSSLLAGEPYGYTF.

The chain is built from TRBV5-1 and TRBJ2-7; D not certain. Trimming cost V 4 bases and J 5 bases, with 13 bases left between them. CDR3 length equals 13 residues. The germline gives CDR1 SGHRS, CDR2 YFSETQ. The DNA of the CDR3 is TGCGCCAGCAGCGACACTTTTGGCGACGAGCAGTACTTC. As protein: CASSDTFGDEQYF.

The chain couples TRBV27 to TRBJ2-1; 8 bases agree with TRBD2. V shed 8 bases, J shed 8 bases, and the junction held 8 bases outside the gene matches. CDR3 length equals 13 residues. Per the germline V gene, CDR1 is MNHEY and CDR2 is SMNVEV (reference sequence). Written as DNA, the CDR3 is TGTGCCAGCCAGTGGAGCGGGAGCTATGAGCAGTTCTTC. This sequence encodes CASQWSGSYEQFF.

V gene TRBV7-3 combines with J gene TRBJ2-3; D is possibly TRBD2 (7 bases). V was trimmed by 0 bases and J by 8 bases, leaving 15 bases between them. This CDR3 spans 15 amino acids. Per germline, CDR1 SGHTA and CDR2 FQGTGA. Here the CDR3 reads CASSLTGGLVSTQYF. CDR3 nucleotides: TGTGCCAGCAGCTTAACGGGGGGGCTCGTCAGTACGCAGTATTTT.

The CDR3 here is CAGKTEGTDTQYF. The CDR3 region has the DNA TGTGCCGGAAAAACCGAAGGCACAGATACGCAGTATTTT. This chain connects TRBV13 to TRBJ2-3; D call uncertain. Germline V gene lookup returns CDR1 PRHDT and CDR2 FYEKMQ (reference sequence). The CDR3 loop spans 13 amino acids. V was trimmed by 11 bases and J by 1 base, leaving 13 bases between them.

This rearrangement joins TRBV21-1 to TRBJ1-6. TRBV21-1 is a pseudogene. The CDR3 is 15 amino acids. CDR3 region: CASSKARGSNSPLHF. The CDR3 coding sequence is TGTGCCAGCAGCAAAGCAAGAGGGTCTAATTCACCCCTCCACTTT.

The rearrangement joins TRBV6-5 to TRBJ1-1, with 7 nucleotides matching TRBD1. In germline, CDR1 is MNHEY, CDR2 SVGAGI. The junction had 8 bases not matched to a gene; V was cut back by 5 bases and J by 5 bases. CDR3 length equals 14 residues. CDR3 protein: CASSKDRAGTEAFF. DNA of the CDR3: TGTGCCAGCAGTAAAGACAGGGCGGGGACTGAAGCTTTCTTT.

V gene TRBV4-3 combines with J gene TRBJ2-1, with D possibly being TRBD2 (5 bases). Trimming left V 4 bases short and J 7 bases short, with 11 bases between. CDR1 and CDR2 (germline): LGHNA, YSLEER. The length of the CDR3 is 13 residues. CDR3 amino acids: CASSLDPGNEQFF. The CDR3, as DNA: TGCGCCAGCAGCCTAGACCCGGGGAATGAGCAGTTCTTC.

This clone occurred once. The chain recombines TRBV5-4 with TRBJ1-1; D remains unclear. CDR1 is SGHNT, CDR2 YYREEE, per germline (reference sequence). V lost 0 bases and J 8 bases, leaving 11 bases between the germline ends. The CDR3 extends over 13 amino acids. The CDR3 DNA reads TGTGCCAGCAGCTTGGTCAAACCACAGGAAGCTTTCTTT. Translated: CASSLVKPQEAFF.

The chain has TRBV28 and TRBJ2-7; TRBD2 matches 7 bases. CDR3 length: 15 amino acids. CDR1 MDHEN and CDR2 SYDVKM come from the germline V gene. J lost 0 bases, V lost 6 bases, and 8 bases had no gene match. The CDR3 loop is CASRSTSDLSYEQYF. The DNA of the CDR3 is TGTGCCAGCAGGTCAACTAGCGATCTCTCCTACGAGCAGTACTTC.

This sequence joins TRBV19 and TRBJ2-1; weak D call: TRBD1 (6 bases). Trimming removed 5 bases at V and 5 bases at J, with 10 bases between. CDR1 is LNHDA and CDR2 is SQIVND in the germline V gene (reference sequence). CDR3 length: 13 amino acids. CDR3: CASSWGRNNEQFF. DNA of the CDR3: TGTGCCAGTAGTTGGGGGCGAAACAATGAGCAGTTCTTC.

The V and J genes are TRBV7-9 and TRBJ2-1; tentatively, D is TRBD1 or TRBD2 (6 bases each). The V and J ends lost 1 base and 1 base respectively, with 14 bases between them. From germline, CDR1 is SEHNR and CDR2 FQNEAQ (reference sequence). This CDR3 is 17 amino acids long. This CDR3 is CASSLGGGGASYNEQFF. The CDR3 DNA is TGTGCCAGCAGCTTAGGTGGGGGCGGGGCTTCCTACAATGAGCAGTTCTTC. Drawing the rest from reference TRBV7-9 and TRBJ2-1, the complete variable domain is DTGVSQNPRHKITKRGQNVTFRCDPISEHNRLYWYRQTLGQGPEFLTYFQNEAQLEKSRLLSDRFSAERPKGSFSTLEIQRTEQGDSAMYLCASSLGGGGASYNEQFFGPGTRLTVL.

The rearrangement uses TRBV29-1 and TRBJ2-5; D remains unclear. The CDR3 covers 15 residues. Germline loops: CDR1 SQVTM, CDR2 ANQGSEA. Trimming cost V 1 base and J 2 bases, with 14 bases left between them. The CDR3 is CSVEVGSSLQETQYF. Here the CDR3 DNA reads TGCAGCGTTGAAGTGGGCAGCAGTCTACAAGAGACCCAGTACTTC. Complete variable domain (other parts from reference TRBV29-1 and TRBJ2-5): SAVISQKPSRDICQRGTSLTIQCQVDSQVTMMFWYRQQPGQSLTLIATANQGSEATYESGFVIDKFPISRPNLTFSTLTVSNMSPEDSSIYLCSVEVGSSLQETQYFGPGTRLLVL.

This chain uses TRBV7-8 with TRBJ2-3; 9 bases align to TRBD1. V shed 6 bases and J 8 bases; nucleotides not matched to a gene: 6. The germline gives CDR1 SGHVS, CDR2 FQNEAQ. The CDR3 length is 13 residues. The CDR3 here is CASRDRGRPTQYF. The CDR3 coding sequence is TGTGCCAGCAGGGACAGGGGCCGGCCTACGCAGTATTTT.

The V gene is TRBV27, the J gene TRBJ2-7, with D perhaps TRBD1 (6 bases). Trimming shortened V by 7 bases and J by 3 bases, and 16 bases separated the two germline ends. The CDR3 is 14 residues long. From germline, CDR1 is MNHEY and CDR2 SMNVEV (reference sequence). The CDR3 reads CASILRGRYYEQYF. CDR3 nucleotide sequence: TGTGCCAGCATTCTCAGGGGCCGCTACTACGAGCAGTACTTC.

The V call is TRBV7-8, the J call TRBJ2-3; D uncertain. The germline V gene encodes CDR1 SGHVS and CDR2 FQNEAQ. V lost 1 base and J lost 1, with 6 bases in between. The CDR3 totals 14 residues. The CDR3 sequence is CASSLDGGTDTQYF. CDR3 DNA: TGTGCCAGCAGCTTAGATGGGGGCACAGATACGCAGTATTTT.

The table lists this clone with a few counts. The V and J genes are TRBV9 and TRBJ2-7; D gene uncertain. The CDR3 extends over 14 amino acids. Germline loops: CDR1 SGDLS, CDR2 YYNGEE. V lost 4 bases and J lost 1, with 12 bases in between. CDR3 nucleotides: TGTGCCAGCAGCACGAACCCTAAATCCTACGAGCAGTACTTC. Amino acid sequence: CASSTNPKSYEQYF.

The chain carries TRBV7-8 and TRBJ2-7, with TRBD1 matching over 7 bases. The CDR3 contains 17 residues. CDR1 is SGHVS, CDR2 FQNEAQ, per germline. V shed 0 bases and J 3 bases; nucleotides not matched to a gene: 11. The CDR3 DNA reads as TGTGCCAGCAGCTTAGCCATCCAGGGGGAGAGGGACTACGAGCAGTACTTC. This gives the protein CASSLAIQGERDYEQYF.

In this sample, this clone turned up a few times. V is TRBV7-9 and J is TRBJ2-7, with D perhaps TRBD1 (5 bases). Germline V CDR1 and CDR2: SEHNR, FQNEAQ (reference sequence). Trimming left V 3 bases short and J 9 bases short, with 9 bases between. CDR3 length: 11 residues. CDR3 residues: CASSLGQGQYF. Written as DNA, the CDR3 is TGTGCCAGCAGCTTGGGGCAGGGGCAGTACTTC.

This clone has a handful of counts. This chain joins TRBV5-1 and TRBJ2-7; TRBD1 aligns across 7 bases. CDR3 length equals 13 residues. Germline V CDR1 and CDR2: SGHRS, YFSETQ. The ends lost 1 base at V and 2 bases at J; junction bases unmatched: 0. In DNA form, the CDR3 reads TGCGCCAGCAGCTTGACAGGGGCCTACGAGCAGTACTTC. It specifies CASSLTGAYEQYF.

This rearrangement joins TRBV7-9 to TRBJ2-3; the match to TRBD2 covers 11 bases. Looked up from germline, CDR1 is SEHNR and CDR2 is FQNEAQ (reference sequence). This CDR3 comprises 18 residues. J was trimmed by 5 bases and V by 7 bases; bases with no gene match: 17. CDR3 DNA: TGTGCCAGCAACGGTGGGGTAGCGGGAGGGCCTCGAGAAGATACGCAGTATTTT. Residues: CASNGGVAGGPREDTQYF.

The CDR3 nucleotides are TGCGCCAGCAGCCAAAACAGGGGGGCCCAGGGTGAAGCTTTCTTT. It yields the protein CASSQNRGAQGEAFF. V and J are TRBV4-1 and TRBJ1-1, with 8 bases fitting TRBD1. The CDR3 is 15 residues long. Germline V gene data show CDR1 as MGHRA and CDR2 as YSYEKL. V lost 2 bases, J lost 7 bases, and 9 bases stayed unmatched.